A single sample is the source of the 21 T cell receptor beta chains below, sequenced in a study of T cells in localized non-small cell lung cancer. Sequencing used immunoSEQ multiplex PCR; TCRdb keeps in-frame clones, though not all of them. Of 8,500 or so clones in the sample, roughly three fifths are singletons; the top ten hold under 8%. Sequences were derived from lymph node tissue, sampled before any cancer treatment. These receptors were taken from a male donor older than 55 with stage I squamous cell lung carcinoma.

The V gene is TRBV18, the J gene TRBJ2-3; weak D call: TRBD1 (6 bases). Germline lookup yields CDR1 KGHSH and CDR2 LQKENI. V lost 6 bases, J lost 2 bases, and 18 bases lay in between. The CDR3 has 16 amino acids. CDR3 residues: CASSPRTVGFTDTQYF. CDR3 nucleotides: TGTGCCAGCTCTCCTAGGACAGTGGGGTTCACAGATACGCAGTATTTT.

The chain recombines TRBV11-3 with TRBJ2-7; D may be TRBD2 (6 bases). The germline V gene has CDR1 SGHNT and CDR2 YENEEA. Trimming stripped 1 base from V and 6 bases from J, with 19 bases between. CDR3 length: 16 residues. CDR3 in DNA: TGTGCCAGCAGCTTAGGTCGGCCAGCGGGTCCTCGCGAGCAGTACTTC. Its translation: CASSLGRPAGPREQYF. Complete variable domain (other parts from reference TRBV11-3 and TRBJ2-7): EAGVVQSPRYKIIEKKQPVAFWCNPISGHNTLYWYLQNLGQGPELLIRYENEEAVDDSQLPKDRFSAERLKGVDSTLKIQPAELGDSAVYLCASSLGRPAGPREQYFGPGTRLTVT.

This clone is judged medium-sized. The V gene is TRBV6-7, the J gene TRBJ2-7, with 9 bases fitting TRBD1. TRBV6-7 is labeled an ORF, and its function is uncertain. Germline trimming cut 2 bases from V and 4 bases from J; bases unmatched to any gene: 9. The CDR3 has 16 residues. As DNA, the CDR3 is TGTGCCAGCAGTTACCTTCGACAGGGGGTTAAGTACGAGCAGTACTTC. This gives the protein CASSYLRQGVKYEQYF.

The chain links TRBV19 to TRBJ1-5; TRBD1 matches at 7 bases. The V and J ends lost 7 bases and 6 bases, in that order; junction bases with no gene match: 15. This CDR3 spans 16 amino acids. Per the germline V gene, CDR1 is LNHDA and CDR2 is SQIVND (reference sequence). CDR3: CASTSSGGGAGQPQHF. The CDR3 coding sequence is TGTGCCAGTACCTCATCGGGAGGGGGCGCCGGTCAGCCCCAGCATTTT. Variable domain in full (rest from reference TRBV19 and TRBJ1-5): DGGITQSPKYLFRKEGQNVTLSCEQNLNHDAMYWYRQDPGQGLRLIYYSQIVNDFQKGDIAEGYSVSREKKESFPLTVTSAQKNPTAFYLCASTSSGGGAGQPQHFGDGTRLSIL.

The rearrangement links TRBV30 to TRBJ2-7; TRBD2 agrees at 10 bases. V lost 2 bases and J lost 6; bases outside the gene matches: 7. CDR1 is GTSNPN and CDR2 is SVGIG in the germline V gene (reference sequence). CDR3 length: 14 amino acids. CDR3 sequence: CAWSRAGGLIEQYF. DNA of the CDR3: TGTGCCTGGAGTAGAGCGGGAGGGTTGATCGAGCAGTACTTC.

The J gene is TRBJ1-2, the V gene TRBV11-3, with TRBD1 identical over 7 bases. V lost 5 bases to trimming and J lost 4 bases; unmatched junction nucleotides: 7. Germline CDR1 and CDR2: SGHNT and YENEEA. The CDR3 has 14 amino acids. The CDR3 sequence: CASSQEGQIYGYTF. The CDR3 DNA sequence: TGTGCCAGCAGCCAGGAGGGACAGATCTATGGCTACACCTTC.

The V call is TRBV11-3, the J call TRBJ1-1; D is ambiguous. V was shortened by 1 base and J by 5 bases, with 11 bases between the two germline ends. The V gene's germline CDR1 is SGHNT and CDR2 YENEEA. The CDR3 loop spans 14 amino acids. The CDR3 region has the DNA TGTGCCAGCAGCTTAGGCGGCCTGGGGACTGAAGCTTTCTTT. Amino acid sequence: CASSLGGLGTEAFF.

For the CDR3, the DNA is TGTGCCAGCCGCATAGCGGGAAGAGAGACCCAGTACTTC. Translating gives CASRIAGRETQYF. The chain links TRBV6-8 to TRBJ2-5; 8 bases are shared with TRBD2. V gave up 8 bases and J gave up 4 bases; unmatched junction bases: 6. CDR1 is MNHGY, CDR2 SAAAGT, per germline. There are 13 residues in the CDR3.

The J gene is TRBJ1-2, the V gene TRBV18; D uncertain. V was shortened by 6 bases and J by 7 bases, with 18 bases between the two germline ends. CDR3 length equals 14 residues. The germline V gene has CDR1 KGHSH and CDR2 LQKENI. The CDR3: CASSSPTTPGGYTF. The CDR3 coding sequence is TGTGCCAGCTCGTCTCCCACGACCCCGGGTGGCTACACCTTC.

V is TRBV30 and J is TRBJ2-1; D remains ambiguous. The germline CDR1 and CDR2 sequences are GTSNPN and SVGIG (reference sequence). Trimming pared 0 bases from V and 5 bases from J, leaving 14 bases between. The length of the CDR3 is 15 residues. CDR3 region: CAWSVRAATHNEQFF. CDR3 sequence (DNA): TGTGCCTGGAGTGTAAGGGCGGCAACTCACAATGAGCAGTTCTTC. The variable domain in full, with the rest retrieved from reference TRBV30 and TRBJ2-1, is SQTIHQWPATLVQPVGSPLSLECTVEGTSNPNLYWYRQAAGRGLQLLFYSVGIGQISSEVPQNLSASRPQDRQFILSSKKLLLSDSGFYLCAWSVRAATHNEQFFGPGTRLTVL.

This clone was detected only a few times. The rearrangement links TRBV30 to TRBJ1-2, with D unresolved. CDR3 length: 11 residues. V was cut by 1 base and J by 8 bases, with 8 bases left in between. CDR1 and CDR2 (germline): GTSNPN, SVGIG (reference sequence). The CDR3 sequence is CAWSAPGGYTF. Here the CDR3 DNA reads TGTGCCTGGAGTGCCCCGGGCGGCTACACCTTC.

The genes are TRBV18 and TRBJ2-3, with D perhaps matching TRBD2 (7 bases). This CDR3 is 16 amino acids long. The germline V gene encodes CDR1 KGHSH and CDR2 LQKENI. V shed 3 bases and J shed 2 bases, with 15 bases lying between them. CDR3 DNA: TGTGCCAGCTCACCGAGGGGGGAGGGCCTCACAGATACGCAGTATTTT. This codes for CASSPRGEGLTDTQYF.

This clone was recorded once. This chain connects TRBV19 to TRBJ1-1; TRBD1 matches at 8 bases. V lost 6 bases to trimming and J lost 0 bases; unmatched junction nucleotides: 3. This CDR3 comprises 14 residues. The germline gives CDR1 LNHDA, CDR2 SQIVND (reference sequence). CDR3 sequence reads: CASRGQGMNTEAFF. In DNA form, the CDR3 reads TGTGCCAGTAGAGGACAGGGTATGAACACTGAAGCTTTCTTT.

The chain has TRBV5-1 and TRBJ1-3; TRBD1 is a possible D gene (5 bases). V shed 0 bases and J shed 6 bases, with 10 bases lying between them. The CDR3 has 14 residues. Germline CDR1 and CDR2: SGHRS and YFSETQ. The CDR3 DNA is TGCGCCAGCAGCTTGGGAGGGGAAACAAACACCATATATTTT. Its translation is CASSLGGETNTIYF.

This clone has more than one count but fewer than ten. The chain recombines TRBV18 with TRBJ1-1; 10 positions agree with TRBD1. V dropped 3 bases and J dropped 0; count of bases not matched to a gene: 4. The CDR3 consists of 16 residues. CDR1 KGHSH and CDR2 LQKENI come from the germline V gene. CDR3 sequence reads: CASSPSGQGLNTEAFF. CDR3 nucleotide sequence: TGTGCCAGCTCACCCTCGGGACAGGGGTTGAACACTGAAGCTTTCTTT.

The V gene is TRBV6-8, the J gene TRBJ2-5; 11 bases align to TRBD2. Germline V CDR1 and CDR2: MNHGY, SAAAGT. The CDR3 sequence is 16 residues long. With V trimmed by 6 bases and J by 0 bases, 6 bases remained unmatched. The CDR3 sequence is CASSPLAGGHQETQYF. The CDR3 bases are TGTGCCAGCAGCCCCCTAGCGGGAGGACACCAAGAGACCCAGTACTTC.

The genes are TRBV30 and TRBJ1-2; TRBD1 matches 11 bases. This CDR3 spans 12 amino acids. J lost 9 bases, V lost 5 bases, and 5 bases had no gene match. CDR1 and CDR2 from the germline V gene are GTSNPN and SVGIG (reference sequence). The CDR3 sequence: CAWGGTGGRYTF. CDR3 in DNA: TGTGCCTGGGGTGGGACAGGGGGACGCTACACCTTC.

The chain couples TRBV19 to TRBJ1-2; 7 bases agree with TRBD1. J gave up 2 bases and V 2 bases, and 8 bases lay outside the gene matches. The CDR3 has 16 amino acids. Germline V gives CDR1 LNHDA, CDR2 SQIVND (reference sequence). This CDR3 is CASSITTGRRNYGYTF. The DNA for the CDR3 is TGTGCCAGTAGTATAACGACAGGGAGACGAAACTATGGCTACACCTTC.

This clone has a handful of counts. The V gene is TRBV9, the J gene TRBJ2-7, with D possibly being TRBD1 or TRBD2 (5 bases each). CDR1 is SGDLS and CDR2 is YYNGEE in the germline V gene. The V end was cut by 6 bases, the J end by 3 bases, with 16 bases between. The CDR3 spans 14 residues. CDR3: CASNTGDGLYEQYF. CDR3 coding DNA: TGTGCCAGCAACACCGGGGACGGCCTCTACGAGCAGTACTTC.

This chain uses TRBV19 with TRBJ2-7, with no clear D. CDR1 is LNHDA, CDR2 SQIVND, per germline (reference sequence). V was trimmed by 5 bases and J by 4 bases, leaving 9 bases between them. This CDR3 has 12 amino acids. CDR3 DNA: TGTGCCAGTAGTCTGCTAGGGTACGAGCAGTACTTC. Translation gives CASSLLGYEQYF.

This chain links TRBV19 with TRBJ2-1; D is uncertain. With 6 bases removed from V and 4 bases from J, the gap between germline ends came to 10 bases. CDR1 LNHDA and CDR2 SQIVND come from the germline V gene (reference sequence). CDR3 length: 13 amino acids. The CDR3 DNA follows: TGTGCCAGTAGCCCAGGACCTTACAATGAGCAGTTCTTC. This sequence encodes CASSPGPYNEQFF. Full variable domain (missing parts from reference TRBV19 and TRBJ2-1): DGGITQSPKYLFRKEGQNVTLSCEQNLNHDAMYWYRQDPGQGLRLIYYSQIVNDFQKGDIAEGYSVSREKKESFPLTVTSAQKNPTAFYLCASSPGPYNEQFFGPGTRLTVL.